Shown below are 2 T cell receptor beta chains from a single sample sequenced in a study of long-term antiretroviral therapy in people with HIV. Run at survey level, the immunoSEQ assay was version v3.0. Produced via immunoSEQ multiplex PCR; TCRdb's table is partial and in-frame only. The sample includes about 27,000 clones, 60% to 80% of them seen just once. The sample here was unsorted PBMCs, taken 2.1 years after starting antiretroviral therapy. The receptors come from a man aged 25 to 45 with HIV.

V is TRBV28 and J is TRBJ1-5; possibly TRBD1 for D (6 bases). CDR1 is MDHEN and CDR2 is SYDVKM in the germline V gene. The CDR3 extends over 15 amino acids. V dropped 3 bases and J dropped 7 bases, with 16 bases sitting between them. DNA for the CDR3: TGTGCCAGCAGTTTCGTACGGGGGCCGGGGCAGCCCCAGCATTTT. Translation gives CASSFVRGPGQPQHF.

This rearrangement joins TRBV7-2 to TRBJ2-2; TRBD1 is a possible D gene (6 bases). The CDR3 contains 14 residues. The V gene lost 4 bases and the J gene lost 5 bases, with 11 bases spanning the gap. CDR1 is SGHTA, CDR2 FQGNSA, per germline. The CDR3 coding sequence is TGTGCCAGCAGCTCTACAGGGAAAACCGGGGAGCTGTTTTTT. It yields the protein CASSSTGKTGELFF.